This entry features one T cell receptor (beta chain) sequence. The target antigen is unknown. The sample originates from a study of cytomegalovirus exposure and HLA in healthy donors. Study-wide results and caveats: In an earlier analysis, in roughly 600 donors, most V segments appeared productive either ~90% or ~30% of the time. TRBV6-2, TRBV6-3 and other indistinguishable V segments were excluded. Later genetic work tied a missense DCLRE1C variant to beta-chain V and J trimming. HLA alleles were associated with fewer than 20,000 TCR beta sequences in a later analysis at 0.05 false discovery rate.

V was cut by 6 bases and J by 1 base, with 12 bases left in between. Per the germline V gene, CDR1 is MNHEY and CDR2 is SVGAGI. This CDR3 comprises 15 residues. It was with 60 Vbeta and 13 Jbeta primers that the PCR ran. The table came from immunoSEQ multiplex PCR; TCRdb's copy has only in-frame clones and leaves some out. This repertoire shows about 160,000 clones, about three quarters found once; its top ten account for more than 0.75%. The genes are TRBV6-5 and TRBJ2-2, with D perhaps matching TRBD1 (6 bases). Sequenced material: PBMCs. The sequence was obtained from a woman aged 45-59 years in good health and CMV-seropositive. The CDR3 region has the DNA TGTGCCAGCAGAGGCTGGACAGAGAACACCGGGGAGCTGTTTTTT. Its translation: CASRGWTENTGELFF.